The source of this TCR beta chain is a study of post-analysis software for immune sequencing data. Whole-study findings and limits: In patients, 4 to 6 TRBV segments were more frequent than in controls, with TRBV5-6, TRBV5-1 and TRBV20-1 among them.

TCR beta cDNA libraries had unique molecular identifiers. Using its own MiXCR run on the PCR reads, TCRdb lists one record per CDR3 protein. This table has around 200,000 distinct CDR3 sequences, 29% appearing once. V lost 4 bases and J lost 4; bases outside the gene matches: 6. The CDR3 runs to 15 residues. CDR1 is SGHDT and CDR2 is YYEEEE in the germline V gene. Concerning this clonotype: Antigen: not known.

The V and J genes are TRBV5-6 and TRBJ2-3, with 10 bases matching TRBD2. This TCR came from a girl aged 2-17 years with multiple sclerosis. The source material was blood. The CDR3 DNA follows: TGTGCCAGCAGCCTACCTAGCGGGAGTGCAGATACGCAGTATTTT. Its protein product is CASSLPSGSADTQYF.